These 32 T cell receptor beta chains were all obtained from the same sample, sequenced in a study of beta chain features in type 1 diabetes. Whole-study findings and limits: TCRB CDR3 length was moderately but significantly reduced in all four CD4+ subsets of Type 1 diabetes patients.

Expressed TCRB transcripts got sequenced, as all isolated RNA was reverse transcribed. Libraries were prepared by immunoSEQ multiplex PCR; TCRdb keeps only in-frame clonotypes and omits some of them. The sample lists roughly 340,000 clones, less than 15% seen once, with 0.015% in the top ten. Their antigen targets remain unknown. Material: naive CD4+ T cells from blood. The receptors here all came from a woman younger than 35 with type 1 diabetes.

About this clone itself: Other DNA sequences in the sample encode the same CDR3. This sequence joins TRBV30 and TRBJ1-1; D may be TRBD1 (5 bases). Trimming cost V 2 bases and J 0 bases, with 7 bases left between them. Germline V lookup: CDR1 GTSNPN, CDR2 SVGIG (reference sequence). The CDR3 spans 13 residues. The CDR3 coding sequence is TGTGCCTGGAGTCAGGGATTGAACACTGAAGCTTTCTTT. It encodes CAWSQGLNTEAFF.

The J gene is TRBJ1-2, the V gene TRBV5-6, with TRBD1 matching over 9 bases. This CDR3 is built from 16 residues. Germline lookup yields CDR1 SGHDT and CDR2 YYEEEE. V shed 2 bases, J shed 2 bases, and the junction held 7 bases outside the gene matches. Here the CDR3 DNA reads TGTGCCAGCAGCTTAAGGACAGGGGTGAAGAACTATGGCTACACCTTC. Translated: CASSLRTGVKNYGYTF.

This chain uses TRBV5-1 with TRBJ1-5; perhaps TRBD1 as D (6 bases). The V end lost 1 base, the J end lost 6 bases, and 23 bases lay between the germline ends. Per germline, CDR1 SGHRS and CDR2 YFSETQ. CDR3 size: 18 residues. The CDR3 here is CASSLIPSPRGSGQPQHF. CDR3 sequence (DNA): TGCGCCAGCAGCTTGATCCCTTCGCCCAGGGGTTCTGGTCAGCCCCAGCATTTT.

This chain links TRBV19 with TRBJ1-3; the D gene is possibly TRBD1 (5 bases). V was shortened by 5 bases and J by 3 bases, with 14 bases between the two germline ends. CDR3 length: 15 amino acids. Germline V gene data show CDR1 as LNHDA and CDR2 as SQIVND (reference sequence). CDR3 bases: TGTGCCAGTAGTCGCCAGGGATCTGTTGGAAACACCATATATTTT. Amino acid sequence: CASSRQGSVGNTIYF.

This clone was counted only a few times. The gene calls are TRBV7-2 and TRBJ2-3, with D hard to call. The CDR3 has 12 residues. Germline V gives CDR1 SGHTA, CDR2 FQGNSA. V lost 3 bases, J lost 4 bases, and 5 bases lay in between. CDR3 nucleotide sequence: TGTGCCAGCAGCTTCGGAGCAGATACGCAGTATTTT. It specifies CASSFGADTQYF.

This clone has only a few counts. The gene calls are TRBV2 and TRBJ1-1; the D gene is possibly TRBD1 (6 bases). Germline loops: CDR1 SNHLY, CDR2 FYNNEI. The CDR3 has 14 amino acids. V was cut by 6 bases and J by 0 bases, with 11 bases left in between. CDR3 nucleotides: TGTGCCAGCAGCCTTGGACAGATGAACACTGAAGCTTTCTTT. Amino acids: CASSLGQMNTEAFF.

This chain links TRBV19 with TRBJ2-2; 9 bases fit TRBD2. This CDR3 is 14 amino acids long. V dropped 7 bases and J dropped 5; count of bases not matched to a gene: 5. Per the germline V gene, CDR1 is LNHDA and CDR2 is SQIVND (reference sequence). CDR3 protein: CASTRTSDTGELFF. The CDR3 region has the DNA TGTGCCAGTACCAGGACTAGCGATACCGGGGAGCTGTTTTTT.

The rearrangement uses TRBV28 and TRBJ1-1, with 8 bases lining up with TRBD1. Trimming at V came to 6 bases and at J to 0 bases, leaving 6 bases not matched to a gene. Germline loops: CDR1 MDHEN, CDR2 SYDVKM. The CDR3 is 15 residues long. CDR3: CASRQGGGMNTEAFF. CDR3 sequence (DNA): TGTGCCAGCAGACAGGGGGGGGGAATGAACACTGAAGCTTTCTTT.

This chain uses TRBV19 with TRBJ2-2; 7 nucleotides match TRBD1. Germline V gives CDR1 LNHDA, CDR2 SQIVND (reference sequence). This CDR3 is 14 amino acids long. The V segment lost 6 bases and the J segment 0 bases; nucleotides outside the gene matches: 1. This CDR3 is CASRDRSNTGELFF. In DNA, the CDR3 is TGTGCCAGTAGGGACAGGTCGAACACCGGGGAGCTGTTTTTT. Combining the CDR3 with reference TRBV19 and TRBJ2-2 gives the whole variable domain DGGITQSPKYLFRKEGQNVTLSCEQNLNHDAMYWYRQDPGQGLRLIYYSQIVNDFQKGDIAEGYSVSREKKESFPLTVTSAQKNPTAFYLCASRDRSNTGELFFGEGSRLTVL.

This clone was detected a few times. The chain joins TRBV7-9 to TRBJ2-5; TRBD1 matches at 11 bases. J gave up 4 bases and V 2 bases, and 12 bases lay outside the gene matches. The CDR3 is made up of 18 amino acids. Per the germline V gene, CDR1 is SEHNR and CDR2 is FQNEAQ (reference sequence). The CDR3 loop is CASSLRVDRGLLGETQYF. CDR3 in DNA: TGTGCCAGCAGCTTACGGGTGGACAGGGGGCTCCTTGGAGAGACCCAGTACTTC.

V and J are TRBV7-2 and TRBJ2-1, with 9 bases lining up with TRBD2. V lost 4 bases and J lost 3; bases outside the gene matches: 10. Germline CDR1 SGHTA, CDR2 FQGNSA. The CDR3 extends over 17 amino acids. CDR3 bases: TGTGCCAGCAGCTGGTATGGTCCACTAGCGGGCTACAATGAGCAGTTCTTC. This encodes CASSWYGPLAGYNEQFF.

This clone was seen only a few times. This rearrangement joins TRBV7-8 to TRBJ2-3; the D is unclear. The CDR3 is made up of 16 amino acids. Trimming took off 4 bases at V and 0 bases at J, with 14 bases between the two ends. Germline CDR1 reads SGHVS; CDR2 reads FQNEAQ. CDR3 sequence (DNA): TGTGCCAGCAGCTCTCGGTCAGCTAGGAGCACAGATACGCAGTATTTT. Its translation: CASSSRSARSTDTQYF.

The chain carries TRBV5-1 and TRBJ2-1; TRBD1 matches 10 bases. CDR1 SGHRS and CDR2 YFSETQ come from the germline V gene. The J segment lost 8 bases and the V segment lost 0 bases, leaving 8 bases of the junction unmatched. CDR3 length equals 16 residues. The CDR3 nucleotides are TGCGCCAGCAGCTTGGCGGACAGGGGGATAGGGGATGAGCAGTTCTTC. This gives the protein CASSLADRGIGDEQFF.

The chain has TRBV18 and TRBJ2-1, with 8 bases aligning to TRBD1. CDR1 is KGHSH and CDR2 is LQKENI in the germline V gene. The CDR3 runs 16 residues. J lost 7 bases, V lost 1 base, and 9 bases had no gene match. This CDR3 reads CASSPLAGGEGNEQFF. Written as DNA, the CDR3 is TGTGCCAGCTCACCACTGGCAGGGGGCGAGGGGAATGAGCAGTTCTTC.

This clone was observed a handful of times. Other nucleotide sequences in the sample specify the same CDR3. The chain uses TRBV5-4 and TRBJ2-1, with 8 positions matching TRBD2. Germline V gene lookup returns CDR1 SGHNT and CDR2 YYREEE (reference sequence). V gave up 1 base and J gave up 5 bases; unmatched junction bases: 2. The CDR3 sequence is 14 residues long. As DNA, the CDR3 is TGTGCCAGCAGCTTGACTAGCGGCAACAATGAGCAGTTCTTC. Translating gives CASSLTSGNNEQFF.

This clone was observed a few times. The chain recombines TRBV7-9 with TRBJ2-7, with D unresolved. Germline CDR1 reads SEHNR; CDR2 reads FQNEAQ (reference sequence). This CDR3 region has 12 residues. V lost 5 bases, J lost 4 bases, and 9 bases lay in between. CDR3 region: CASSTYGYEQYV. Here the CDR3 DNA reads TGTGCCAGCAGCACGTACGGGTACGAGCAGTACGTC.

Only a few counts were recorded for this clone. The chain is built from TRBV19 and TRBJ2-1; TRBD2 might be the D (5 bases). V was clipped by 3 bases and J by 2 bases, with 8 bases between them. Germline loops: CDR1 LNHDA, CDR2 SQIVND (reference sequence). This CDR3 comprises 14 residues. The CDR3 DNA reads TGTGCCAGTAGTATTCCGGGAACCTACAATGAGCAGTTCTTC. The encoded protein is CASSIPGTYNEQFF.

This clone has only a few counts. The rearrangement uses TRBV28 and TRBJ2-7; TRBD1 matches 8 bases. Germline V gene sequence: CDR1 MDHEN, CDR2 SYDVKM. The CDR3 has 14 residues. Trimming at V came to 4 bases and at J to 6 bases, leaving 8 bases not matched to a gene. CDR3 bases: TGTGCCAGCAGTTCGGCTGCCAGGGGGCTCGAGCAGTACGTC. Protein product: CASSSAARGLEQYV.

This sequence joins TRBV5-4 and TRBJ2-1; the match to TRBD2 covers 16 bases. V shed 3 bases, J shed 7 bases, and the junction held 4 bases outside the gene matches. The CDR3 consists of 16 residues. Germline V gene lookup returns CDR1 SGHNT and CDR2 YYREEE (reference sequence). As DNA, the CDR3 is TGTGCCAGCAGCTCGGGACTAGCGGGAGGGCCGAATGAGCAGTTCTTC. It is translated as CASSSGLAGGPNEQFF.

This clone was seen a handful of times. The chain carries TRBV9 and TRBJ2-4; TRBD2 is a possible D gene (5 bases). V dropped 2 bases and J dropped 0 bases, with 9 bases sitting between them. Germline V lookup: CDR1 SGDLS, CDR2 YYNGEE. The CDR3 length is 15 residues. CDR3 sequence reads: CASSVGGLAKNIQYF. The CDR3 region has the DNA TGTGCCAGCAGCGTTGGAGGCCTAGCCAAAAACATTCAGTACTTC.

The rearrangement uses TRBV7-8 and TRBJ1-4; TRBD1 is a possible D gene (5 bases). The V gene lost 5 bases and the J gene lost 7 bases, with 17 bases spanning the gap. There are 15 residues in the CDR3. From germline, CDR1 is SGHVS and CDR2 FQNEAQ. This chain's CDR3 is CASSPRQIQFEKLFF. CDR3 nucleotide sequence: TGTGCCAGCAGCCCCCGACAGATACAATTTGAAAAACTGTTTTTT.

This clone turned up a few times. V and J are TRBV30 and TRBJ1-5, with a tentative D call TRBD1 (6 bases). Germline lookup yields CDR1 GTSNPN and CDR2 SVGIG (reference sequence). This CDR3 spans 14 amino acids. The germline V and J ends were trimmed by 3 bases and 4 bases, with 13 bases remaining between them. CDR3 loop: CAWSLLTGNQPQHF. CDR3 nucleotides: TGTGCCTGGAGCCTCTTAACAGGGAATCAGCCCCAGCATTTT.

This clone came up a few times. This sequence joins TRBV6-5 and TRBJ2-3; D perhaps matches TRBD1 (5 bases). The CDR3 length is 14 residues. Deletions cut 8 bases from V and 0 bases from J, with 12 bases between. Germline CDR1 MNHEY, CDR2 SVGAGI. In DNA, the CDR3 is TGTGCCAGCGGAAGGGGTGCTAGCACAGATACGCAGTATTTT. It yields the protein CASGRGASTDTQYF.

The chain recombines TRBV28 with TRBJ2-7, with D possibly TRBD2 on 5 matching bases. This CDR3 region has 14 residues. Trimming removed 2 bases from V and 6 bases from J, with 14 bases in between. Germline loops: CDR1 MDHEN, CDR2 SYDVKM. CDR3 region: CASSLAVSRGEQYF. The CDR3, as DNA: TGTGCCAGCAGTTTAGCAGTCTCTCGGGGCGAGCAGTACTTC.

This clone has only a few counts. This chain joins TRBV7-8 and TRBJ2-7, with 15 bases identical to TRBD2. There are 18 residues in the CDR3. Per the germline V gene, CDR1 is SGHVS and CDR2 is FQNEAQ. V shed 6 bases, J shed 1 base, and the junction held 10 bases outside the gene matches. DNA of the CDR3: TGTGCCAGCAGGCGGACTAGCGGGAGGGCCTCGGGGTCCTACGAGCAGTACTTC. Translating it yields CASRRTSGRASGSYEQYF.

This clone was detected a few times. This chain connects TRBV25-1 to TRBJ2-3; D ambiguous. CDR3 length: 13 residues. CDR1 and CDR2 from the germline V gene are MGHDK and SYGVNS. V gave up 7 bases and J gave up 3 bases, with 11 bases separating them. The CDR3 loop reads CASTVAGTDTQYF. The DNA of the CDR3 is TGTGCCAGCACCGTAGCCGGGACAGATACGCAGTATTTT. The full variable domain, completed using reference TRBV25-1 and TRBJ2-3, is EADIYQTPRYLVIGTGKKITLECSQTMGHDKMYWYQQDPGMELHLIHYSYGVNSTEKGDLSSESTVSRIRTEHFPLTLESARPSHTSQYLCASTVAGTDTQYFGPGTRLTVL.

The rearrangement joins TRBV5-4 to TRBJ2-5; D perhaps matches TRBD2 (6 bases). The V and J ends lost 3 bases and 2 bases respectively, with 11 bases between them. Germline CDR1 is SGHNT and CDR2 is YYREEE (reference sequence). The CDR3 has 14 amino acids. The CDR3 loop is CASSSPGGQETQYF. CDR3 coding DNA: TGTGCCAGCAGCTCCCCCGGAGGGCAAGAGACCCAGTACTTC.

This CDR3 reads CASSLGQREKLFF. The CDR3 DNA reads as TGCGCCAGCAGCTTGGGACAACGTGAAAAACTGTTTTTT. V is TRBV5-1 and J is TRBJ1-4; D gene uncertain. Germline CDR1 reads SGHRS; CDR2 reads YFSETQ. This CDR3 contains 13 residues. V gave up 0 bases and J gave up 7 bases, with 7 bases separating them.

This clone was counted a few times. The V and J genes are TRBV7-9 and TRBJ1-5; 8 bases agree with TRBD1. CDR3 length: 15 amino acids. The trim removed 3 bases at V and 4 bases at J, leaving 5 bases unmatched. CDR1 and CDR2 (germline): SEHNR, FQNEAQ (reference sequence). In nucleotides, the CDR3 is TGTGCCAGCAGCTTTGGACAGGGTCTGAATCAGCCCCAGCATTTT. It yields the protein CASSFGQGLNQPQHF.

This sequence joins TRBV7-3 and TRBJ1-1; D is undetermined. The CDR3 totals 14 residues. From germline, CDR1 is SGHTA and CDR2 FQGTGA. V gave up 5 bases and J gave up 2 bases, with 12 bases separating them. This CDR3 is CASSNQAGNTEAFF. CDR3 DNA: TGTGCCAGCAGCAATCAGGCGGGCAACACTGAAGCTTTCTTT.

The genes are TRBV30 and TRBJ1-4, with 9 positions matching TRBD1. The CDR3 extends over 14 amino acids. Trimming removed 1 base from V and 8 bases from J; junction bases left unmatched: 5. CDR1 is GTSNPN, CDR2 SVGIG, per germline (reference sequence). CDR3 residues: CAWSEWTGVEKLFF. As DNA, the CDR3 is TGTGCCTGGAGTGAATGGACAGGGGTGGAAAAACTGTTTTTT.

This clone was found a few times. As DNA, the CDR3 is TGCGCCAGCAGCTTGGCCGTGGCCAATGAGCAGTTCTTC. Translating it yields CASSLAVANEQFF. This chain links TRBV5-1 with TRBJ2-1, with D hard to call. Germline V gene data show CDR1 as SGHRS and CDR2 as YFSETQ. Trimming removed 0 bases from V and 6 bases from J, with 7 bases in between. CDR3 length equals 13 residues.